The T cell receptor (beta chain) described here comes from a study of cytomegalovirus exposure and HLA in healthy donors. Study-wide findings and caveats: Some TCR beta chains (more than 150 of them) were listed as cytomegalovirus-associated.

Of note for this clone: Antigen specificity is unknown.

The assay was immunoSEQ multiplex PCR, and TCRdb's table has in-frame clones only and misses some. The data hold under 250,000 clones, with roughly 90% observed a single time. The CDR3 is 15 amino acids. The V end lost 5 bases, the J end lost 0 bases, and 11 bases lay between the germline ends. CDR1 is SGHAT, CDR2 FQNNGV, per germline. This sequence originates from a man between 18 and 35 years old in good health and CMV-seropositive. Input material: PBMCs. The chain employs TRBV11-2 and TRBJ2-1; no clear D. The CDR3 nucleotides are TGTGCCAGCAGCCAGTCAGAGAACTCCTACAATGAGCAGTTCTTC. Its protein product is CASSQSENSYNEQFF.